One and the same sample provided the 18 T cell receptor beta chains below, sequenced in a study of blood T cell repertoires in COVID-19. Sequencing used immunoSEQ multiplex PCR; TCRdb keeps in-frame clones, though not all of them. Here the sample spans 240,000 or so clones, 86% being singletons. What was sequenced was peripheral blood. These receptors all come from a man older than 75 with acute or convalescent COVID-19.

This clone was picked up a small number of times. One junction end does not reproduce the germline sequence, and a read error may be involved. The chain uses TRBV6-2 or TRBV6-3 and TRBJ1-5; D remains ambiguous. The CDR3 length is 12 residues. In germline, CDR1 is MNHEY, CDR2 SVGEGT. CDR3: CASRYSQEPQHF. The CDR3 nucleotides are TGTGCCAGCAGATACTCTCAGGAGCCCCAGCATTTT.

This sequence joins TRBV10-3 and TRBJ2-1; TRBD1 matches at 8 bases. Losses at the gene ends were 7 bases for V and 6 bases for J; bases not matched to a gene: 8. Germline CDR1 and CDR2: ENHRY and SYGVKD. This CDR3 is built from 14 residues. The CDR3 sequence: CAITPDRAGNEQFF. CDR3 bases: TGTGCCATCACCCCGGACAGGGCGGGCAATGAGCAGTTCTTC.

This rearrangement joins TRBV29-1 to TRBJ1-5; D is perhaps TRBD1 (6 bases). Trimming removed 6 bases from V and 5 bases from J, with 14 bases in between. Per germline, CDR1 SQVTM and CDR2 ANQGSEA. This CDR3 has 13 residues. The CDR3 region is CSVGRGADQPQHF. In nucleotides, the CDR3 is TGCAGCGTGGGGCGGGGGGCGGATCAGCCCCAGCATTTT. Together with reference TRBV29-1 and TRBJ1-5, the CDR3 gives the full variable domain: SAVISQKPSRDICQRGTSLTIQCQVDSQVTMMFWYRQQPGQSLTLIATANQGSEATYESGFVIDKFPISRPNLTFSTLTVSNMSPEDSSIYLCSVGRGADQPQHFGDGTRLSIL.

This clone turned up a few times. CDR3 protein: CAFRRDTIYGYTF. CDR3 in DNA: TGTGCCTTTCGCCGGGACACCATCTATGGCTACACCTTC. V gene TRBV6-5 combines with J gene TRBJ1-2; possible D gene TRBD1, 6 bases. Looked up from germline, CDR1 is MNHEY and CDR2 is SVGAGI. The CDR3 contains 13 residues. V lost 11 bases and J lost 4, with 17 bases in between.

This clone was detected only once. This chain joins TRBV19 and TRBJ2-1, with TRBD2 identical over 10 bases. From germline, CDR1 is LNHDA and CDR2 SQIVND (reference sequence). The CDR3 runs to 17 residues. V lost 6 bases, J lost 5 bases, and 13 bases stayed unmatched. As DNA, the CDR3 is TGTGCCAGTAGGAAGGGCCTACTAGCGGGGATGGACAATGAGCAGTTCTTC. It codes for CASRKGLLAGMDNEQFF.

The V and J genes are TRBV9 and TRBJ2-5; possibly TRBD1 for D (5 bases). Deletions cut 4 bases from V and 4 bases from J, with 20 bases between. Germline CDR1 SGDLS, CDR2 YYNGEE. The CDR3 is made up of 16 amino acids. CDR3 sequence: CASSLTPQGLRETQYF. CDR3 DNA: TGTGCCAGCAGCCTAACACCCCAGGGTTTGAGAGAGACCCAGTACTTC.

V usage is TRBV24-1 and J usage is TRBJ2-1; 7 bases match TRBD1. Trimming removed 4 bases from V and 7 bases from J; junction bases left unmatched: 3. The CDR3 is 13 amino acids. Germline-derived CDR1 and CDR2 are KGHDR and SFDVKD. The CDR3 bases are TGTGCCACCAGTGAAACAGGGGCGAATGAGCAGTTCTTC. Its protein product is CATSETGANEQFF.

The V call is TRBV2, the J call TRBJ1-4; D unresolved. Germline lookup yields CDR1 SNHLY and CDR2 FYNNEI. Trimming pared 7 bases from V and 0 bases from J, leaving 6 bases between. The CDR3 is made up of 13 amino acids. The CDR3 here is CASITATNEKLFF. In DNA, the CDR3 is TGTGCCAGCATAACAGCAACTAATGAAAAACTGTTTTTT.

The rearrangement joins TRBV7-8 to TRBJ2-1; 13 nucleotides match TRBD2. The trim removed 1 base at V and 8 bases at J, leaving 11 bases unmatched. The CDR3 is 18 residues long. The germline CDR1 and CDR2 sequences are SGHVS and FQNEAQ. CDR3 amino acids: CASSLGGSVLAGGHEQFF. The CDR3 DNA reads TGTGCCAGCAGCTTAGGAGGGTCGGTACTAGCGGGAGGGCATGAGCAGTTCTTC.

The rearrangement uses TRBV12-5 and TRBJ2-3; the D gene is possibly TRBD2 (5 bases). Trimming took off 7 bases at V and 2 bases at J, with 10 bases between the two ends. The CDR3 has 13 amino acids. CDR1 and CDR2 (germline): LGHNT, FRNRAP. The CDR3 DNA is TGTGCTAGTGCCGAGGGAAACACAGATACGCAGTATTTT. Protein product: CASAEGNTDTQYF. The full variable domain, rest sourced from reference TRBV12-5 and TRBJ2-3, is DARVTQTPRHKVTEMGQEVTMRCQPILGHNTVFWYRQTMMQGLELLAYFRNRAPLDDSGMPKDRFSAEMPDATLATLKIQPSEPRDSAVYFCASAEGNTDTQYFGPGTRLTVL.

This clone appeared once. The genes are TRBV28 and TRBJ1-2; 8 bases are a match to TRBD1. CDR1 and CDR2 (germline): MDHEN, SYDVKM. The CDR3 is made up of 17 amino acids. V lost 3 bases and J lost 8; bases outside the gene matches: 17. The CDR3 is CASSLWGKPGGASGYTF. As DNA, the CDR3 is TGTGCCAGCAGTTTGTGGGGAAAACCAGGGGGCGCCAGCGGCTACACCTTC.

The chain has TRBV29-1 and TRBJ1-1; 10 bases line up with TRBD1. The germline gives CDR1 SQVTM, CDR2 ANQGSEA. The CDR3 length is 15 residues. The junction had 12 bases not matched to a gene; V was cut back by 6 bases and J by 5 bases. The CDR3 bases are TGCAGCGTGGAACTACCGGGACAGGGGAAGACTGAAGCTTTCTTT. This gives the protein CSVELPGQGKTEAFF. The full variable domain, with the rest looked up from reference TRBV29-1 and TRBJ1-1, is SAVISQKPSRDICQRGTSLTIQCQVDSQVTMMFWYRQQPGQSLTLIATANQGSEATYESGFVIDKFPISRPNLTFSTLTVSNMSPEDSSIYLCSVELPGQGKTEAFFGQGTRLTVV.

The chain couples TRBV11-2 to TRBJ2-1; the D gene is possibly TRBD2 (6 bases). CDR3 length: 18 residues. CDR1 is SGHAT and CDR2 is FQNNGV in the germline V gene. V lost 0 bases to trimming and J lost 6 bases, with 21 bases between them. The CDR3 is CASSLDQGIAEPLNEQFF. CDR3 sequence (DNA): TGTGCCAGCAGCTTAGATCAGGGAATAGCGGAGCCCCTCAATGAGCAGTTCTTC.

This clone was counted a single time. The CDR3 loop is CASSYLTEYEQYF. The DNA for the CDR3 is TGTGCCAGCAGTTACTTAACAGAGTACGAGCAGTACTTC. The rearrangement joins TRBV6-2 or TRBV6-3 to TRBJ2-7; no firm D call. V was clipped by 1 base and J by 4 bases, with 8 bases between them. CDR1 and CDR2 from the germline V gene are MNHEY and SVGEGT. The CDR3 consists of 13 residues.

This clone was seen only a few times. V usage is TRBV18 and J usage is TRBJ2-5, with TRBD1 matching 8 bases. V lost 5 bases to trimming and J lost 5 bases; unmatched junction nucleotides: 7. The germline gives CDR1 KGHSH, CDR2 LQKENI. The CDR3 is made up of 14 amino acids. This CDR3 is CASSSTGARETQYF. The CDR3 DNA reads TGTGCCAGCTCATCGACAGGGGCGAGGGAGACCCAGTACTTC.

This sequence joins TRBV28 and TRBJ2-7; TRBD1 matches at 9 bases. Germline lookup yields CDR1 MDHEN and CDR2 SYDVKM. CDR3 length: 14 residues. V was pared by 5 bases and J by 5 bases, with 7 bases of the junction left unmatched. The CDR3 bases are TGTGCCAGCAGTCGTTTGGACAGGGGTAACGAGCAGTACTTC. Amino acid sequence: CASSRLDRGNEQYF.

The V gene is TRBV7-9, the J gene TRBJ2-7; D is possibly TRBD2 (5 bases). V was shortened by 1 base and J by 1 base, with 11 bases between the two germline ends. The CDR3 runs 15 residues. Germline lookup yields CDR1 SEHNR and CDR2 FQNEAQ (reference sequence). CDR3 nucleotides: TGTGCCAGCAGCTTAGTTCTGGGAGAATCCTACGAGCAGTACTTC. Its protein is CASSLVLGESYEQYF.

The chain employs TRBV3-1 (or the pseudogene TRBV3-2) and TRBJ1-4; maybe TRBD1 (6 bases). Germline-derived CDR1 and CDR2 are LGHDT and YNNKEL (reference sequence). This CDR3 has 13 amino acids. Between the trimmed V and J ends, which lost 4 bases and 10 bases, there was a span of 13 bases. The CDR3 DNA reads TGTGCCAGCAGCCCCTACAGGGAGGGAAAACTGTTTTTT. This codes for CASSPYREGKLFF.